These 10 T cell receptor beta chains were sequenced from one sample in a study of cytomegalovirus exposure and HLA in healthy donors. TCRdb's copy holds only in-frame clones and misses some; the assay was immunoSEQ multiplex PCR. The profile shows under 95,000 clones, roughly 95% of them singletons. The sample taken for sequencing was PBMCs. The receptors shown here come from a woman under 30 in good health and CMV-seropositive.

A single count supports this clone. The V and J genes are TRBV27 and TRBJ1-2; 8 nucleotides agree with TRBD1. The J segment lost 4 bases and the V segment lost 5 bases, leaving 9 bases of the junction unmatched. The germline V gene encodes CDR1 MNHEY and CDR2 SMNVEV (reference sequence). The CDR3 totals 15 residues. The CDR3 DNA follows: TGTGCCAGCAGTCCCTGGGACAGGCTCCGCTATGGCTACACCTTC. This sequence encodes CASSPWDRLRYGYTF.

This rearrangement joins TRBV28 to TRBJ1-1; no reliable D call. The germline CDR1 and CDR2 sequences are MDHEN and SYDVKM. This CDR3 is built from 14 residues. V was pared by 7 bases and J by 2 bases, with 14 bases between. The CDR3 DNA reads as TGTGCCAGCACCCCGCGCGAAGTTAACACTGAAGCTTTCTTT. This codes for CASTPREVNTEAFF.

The gene calls are TRBV28 and TRBJ2-7, with TRBD2 matching 9 bases. V lost 6 bases, J lost 3 bases, and 3 bases stayed unmatched. Germline loops: CDR1 MDHEN, CDR2 SYDVKM. This CDR3 has 13 amino acids. In DNA form, the CDR3 reads TGTGCCAGCAGGCTAGCGGGGAACTACGAGCAGTACTTC. This gives the protein CASRLAGNYEQYF. The whole variable domain, filled in from reference TRBV28 and TRBJ2-7, reads DVKVTQSSRYLVKRTGEKVFLECVQDMDHENMFWYRQDPGLGLRLIYFSYDVKMKEKGDIPEGYSVSREKKERFSLILESASTNQTSMYLCASRLAGNYEQYFGPGTRLTVT.

The chain carries TRBV9 and TRBJ1-2; 9 positions agree with TRBD1. The CDR3 spans 15 residues. The V and J ends lost 3 bases and 2 bases, in that order; junction bases with no gene match: 5. CDR1 SGDLS and CDR2 YYNGEE come from the germline V gene. The CDR3 is CASSAVTGGNYGYTF. CDR3 DNA sequence: TGTGCCAGCAGCGCTGTTACAGGGGGCAACTATGGCTACACCTTC.

V and J are TRBV5-1 and TRBJ2-1; 8 bases are shared with TRBD2. Germline V lookup: CDR1 SGHRS, CDR2 YFSETQ. This CDR3 has 15 residues. V shed 7 bases and J 3 bases; nucleotides not matched to a gene: 9. The CDR3, as DNA: TGCGCCAGCCAAACTAGCGGTCAAGGCTACAATGAGCAGTTCTTC. Amino acid sequence: CASQTSGQGYNEQFF.

The chain is built from TRBV6-6 and TRBJ2-7; 11 nucleotides align to TRBD1. Losses at the gene ends were 5 bases for V and 0 bases for J; bases not matched to a gene: 6. Germline assignment: CDR1 MNHNY and CDR2 SVGAGI (reference sequence). The CDR3 loop spans 16 amino acids. The CDR3 DNA reads as TGTGCCAGCAGTAGGACAGGGGGCCTGAGCTCCTACGAGCAGTACTTC. This translates into CASSRTGGLSSYEQYF.

This chain joins TRBV27 and TRBJ2-3, with unresolved D. V was clipped by 4 bases and J by 2 bases, with 7 bases between them. This CDR3 has 13 amino acids. Germline V gene lookup returns CDR1 MNHEY and CDR2 SMNVEV (reference sequence). Written as DNA, the CDR3 is TGTGCCAGCAGTTCTTCACTCACAGATACGCAGTATTTT. As protein: CASSSSLTDTQYF.

The chain joins TRBV2 to TRBJ2-5, with 9 nucleotides matching TRBD1. CDR1 is SNHLY and CDR2 is FYNNEI in the germline V gene. J was trimmed by 5 bases and V by 6 bases; bases with no gene match: 7. The CDR3 totals 14 residues. The CDR3 region is CASRMTGGHETQYF. CDR3 nucleotide sequence: TGTGCCAGCAGGATGACAGGGGGTCACGAGACCCAGTACTTC.

This clone was seen just once. The chain carries TRBV27 and TRBJ2-7; TRBD2 aligns across 11 bases. From germline, CDR1 is MNHEY and CDR2 SMNVEV (reference sequence). This CDR3 is 16 amino acids long. V was clipped by 4 bases and J by 2 bases; unmatched bases: 7. The CDR3 nucleotides read TGTGCCAGCAGTTCTTTGGGGACTAGCGGAGCCTACGAGCAGTACTTC. Translating gives CASSSLGTSGAYEQYF.

The genes are TRBV4-2 and TRBJ1-4, with 7 nucleotides matching TRBD1. With 4 bases clipped from V and 8 bases from J, the junction kept 7 bases outside the gene matches. The germline V gene has CDR1 LGHNA and CDR2 YNFKEQ. This CDR3 has 14 residues. The CDR3, as DNA: TGTGCCAGCAGCCCGAGGACAGGAGGCGAAAAACTGTTTTTT. Translation: CASSPRTGGEKLFF.